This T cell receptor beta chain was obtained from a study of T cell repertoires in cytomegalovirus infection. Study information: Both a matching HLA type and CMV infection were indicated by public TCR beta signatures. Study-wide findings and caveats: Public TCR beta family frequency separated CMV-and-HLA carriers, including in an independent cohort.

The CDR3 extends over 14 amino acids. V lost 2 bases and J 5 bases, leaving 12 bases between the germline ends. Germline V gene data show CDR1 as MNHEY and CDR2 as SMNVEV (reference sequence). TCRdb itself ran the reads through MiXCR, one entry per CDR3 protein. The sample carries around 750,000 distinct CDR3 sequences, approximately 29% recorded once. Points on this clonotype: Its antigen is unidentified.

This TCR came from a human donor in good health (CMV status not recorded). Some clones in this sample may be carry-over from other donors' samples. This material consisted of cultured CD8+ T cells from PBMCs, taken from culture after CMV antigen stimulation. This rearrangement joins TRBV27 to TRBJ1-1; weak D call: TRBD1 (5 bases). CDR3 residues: CASSLAGSRTEAFF. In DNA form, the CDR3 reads TGTGCCAGCAGTTTAGCAGGGAGCAGAACTGAAGCTTTCTTT.